One and the same sample provided the 4 T cell receptor beta chains below, sequenced in a study of cytomegalovirus exposure and HLA in healthy donors. PCR used 60 Vbeta primers and 13 Jbeta primers. Only in-frame clones appear in the TCRdb table, and some are missing; sequencing was by immunoSEQ multiplex PCR. The sample gives fewer than 250,000 clones, roughly four fifths of which show up once; less than 4% is in the top ten. The specimen was PBMCs. The receptors stem from a woman between 25 and 40 years old in good health and CMV-seropositive.

The rearrangement links TRBV14 to TRBJ2-4; 12 bases agree with TRBD1. Germline V gene data show CDR1 as SGHDN and CDR2 as FVKESK. This CDR3 is 17 amino acids long. Trimming took 5 bases from V and 2 from J; bases not matched to a gene: 7. The CDR3 nucleotides read TGTGCCAGCAGCGGGGGGACAGGGGGCGCGTCCAAAAACATTCAGTACTTC. Its protein product is CASSGGTGGASKNIQYF.

The chain carries TRBV5-4 and TRBJ2-7; TRBD2 agrees at 10 bases. Trimming removed 5 bases from V and 6 bases from J; junction bases left unmatched: 8. Germline V lookup: CDR1 SGHNT, CDR2 YYREEE (reference sequence). The CDR3 length is 14 residues. The CDR3 is CASSPGLAMVEQYF. CDR3 DNA: TGTGCCAGCAGTCCGGGACTAGCGATGGTCGAGCAGTACTTC.

V gene TRBV5-5 combines with J gene TRBJ2-3; 8 nucleotides line up with TRBD2. The CDR3 is 15 residues long. Germline-derived CDR1 and CDR2 are SGHKS and YYEKEE (reference sequence). V lost 0 bases and J lost 5; bases outside the gene matches: 5. The chain's CDR3 is CASSLESGSQDTQYF. The CDR3 DNA is TGTGCCAGCAGCTTGGAAAGCGGGAGTCAAGATACGCAGTATTTT.

This chain connects TRBV28 to TRBJ2-1; the match to TRBD1 covers 8 bases. Germline-derived CDR1 and CDR2 are MDHEN and SYDVKM. The CDR3 spans 14 residues. After removal of 2 bases from V and 10 bases from J, the junction contained 7 bases not matched to a gene. The CDR3 spells CASSLRQGAAEQFF. DNA of the CDR3: TGTGCCAGCAGTTTAAGGCAGGGGGCCGCCGAGCAGTTCTTC.